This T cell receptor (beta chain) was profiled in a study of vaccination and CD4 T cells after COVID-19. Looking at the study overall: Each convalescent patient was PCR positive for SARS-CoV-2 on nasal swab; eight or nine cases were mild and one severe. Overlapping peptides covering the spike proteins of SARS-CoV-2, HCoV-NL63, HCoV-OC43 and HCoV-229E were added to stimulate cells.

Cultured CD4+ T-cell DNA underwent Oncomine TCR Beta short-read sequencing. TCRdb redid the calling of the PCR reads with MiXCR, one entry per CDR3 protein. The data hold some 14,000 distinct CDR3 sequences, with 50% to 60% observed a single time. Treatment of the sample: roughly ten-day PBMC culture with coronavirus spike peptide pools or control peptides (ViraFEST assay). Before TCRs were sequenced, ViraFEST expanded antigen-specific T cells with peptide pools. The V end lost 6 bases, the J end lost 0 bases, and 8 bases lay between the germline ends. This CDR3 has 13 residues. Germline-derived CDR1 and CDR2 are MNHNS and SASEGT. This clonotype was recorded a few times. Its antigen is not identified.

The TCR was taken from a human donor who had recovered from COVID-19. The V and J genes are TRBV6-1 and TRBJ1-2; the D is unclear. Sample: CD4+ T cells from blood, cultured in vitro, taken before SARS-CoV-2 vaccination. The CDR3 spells CASRTGANYGYTF. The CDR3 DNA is TGTGCCAGCAGGACGGGAGCTAACTATGGCTACACCTTC.